Presented here are 20 T cell receptor beta chains from one specimen sequenced in a study of blood T cell repertoires in COVID-19. Only in-frame clones appear in the TCRdb table, and some are missing; sequencing was by immunoSEQ multiplex PCR. The sample has 200,000 to 250,000 clones, approximately 90% seen once; the top ten hold 10% to 13%. Sequences were obtained from PBMCs or T cells enriched from blood (not recorded which). All receptors come from a man between 25 and 39 years old who had recovered from COVID-19.

This chain links TRBV12-5 with TRBJ2-5; TRBD1 aligns across 7 bases. CDR1 and CDR2 (germline): LGHNT, FRNRAP. With V trimmed by 1 base and J by 4 bases, 9 bases remained unmatched. The CDR3 is 16 amino acids. The CDR3 DNA is TGTGCTAGTGGTTTGGCCTTAGGACAGGTTATAGAGACCCAGTACTTC. Protein product: CASGLALGQVIETQYF.

The chain recombines TRBV10-3 with TRBJ2-7; D is perhaps TRBD2 (6 bases). Germline CDR1 ENHRY, CDR2 SYGVKD. The CDR3 totals 17 residues. With 0 bases removed from V and 0 bases from J, the gap between germline ends came to 15 bases. In nucleotides, the CDR3 is TGTGCCATCAGTGAGTCGTCTCTAGCGAGAAGCTCCTACGAGCAGTACTTC. Protein sequence: CAISESSLARSSYEQYF.

This chain joins TRBV27 and TRBJ2-1; 7 bases are shared with TRBD2. Germline CDR1 reads MNHEY; CDR2 reads SMNVEV (reference sequence). V trimming: 1 base; J trimming: 4 bases; junction bases outside the gene matches: 4. The length of the CDR3 is 15 residues. CDR3 residues: CASSLYGRTYNEQFF. The CDR3, as DNA: TGTGCCAGCAGTTTATACGGGAGGACTTACAATGAGCAGTTCTTC.

The rearrangement joins TRBV7-9 to TRBJ1-2, with TRBD1 as a possible D gene (6 bases). The germline V gene encodes CDR1 SEHNR and CDR2 FQNEAQ (reference sequence). V lost 5 bases to trimming and J lost 6 bases, with 22 bases between them. This CDR3 contains 16 residues. CDR3 sequence: CASSEQSLQGLHGYTF. The DNA for the CDR3 is TGTGCCAGCAGCGAGCAGAGCCTACAGGGTTTGCATGGCTACACCTTC.

V usage is TRBV9 and J usage is TRBJ2-1; D may be TRBD1 (6 bases). Trimming took off 0 bases at V and 7 bases at J, with 11 bases between the two ends. Germline V gene sequence: CDR1 SGDLS, CDR2 YYNGEE. CDR3 length: 14 residues. The CDR3 loop is CASSVAGQQNEQFF. The DNA of the CDR3 is TGTGCCAGCAGCGTAGCAGGACAGCAGAATGAGCAGTTCTTC.

For this clone: One junction end disagrees with the germline gene, perhaps due to a read error. V and J are TRBV7-7 and TRBJ2-1; D is unresolved. Germline CDR1 SSHAT, CDR2 FNYEAQ (reference sequence). There are 14 residues in the CDR3. The CDR3 region is CASSLLPSPDEQFF. CDR3 coding DNA: TGTGCTAGCAGCTTACTGCCAAGTCCAGATGAGCAGTTCTTC.

J is TRBJ2-4 and V is TRBV4-2; no definite D call. The germline gives CDR1 LGHNA, CDR2 YNFKEQ. The ends were cut back, 3 bases at V and 0 bases at J, with 15 bases in the middle. This CDR3 is 17 amino acids long. CDR3 sequence: CASSHPTAALAKNIQYF. The CDR3 DNA follows: TGTGCCAGCAGCCACCCCACGGCGGCCCTAGCCAAAAACATTCAGTACTTC.

This clone was found many times. This rearrangement joins TRBV16 to TRBJ1-2; D is unclear. Germline V gene data show CDR1 as KGHSY and CDR2 as FQNENV. The CDR3 loop spans 12 amino acids. Deletions cut 4 bases from V and 4 bases from J, with 7 bases between. This CDR3 is CASSPESYGYTF. CDR3 bases: TGTGCCAGCAGCCCGGAGTCCTATGGCTACACCTTC.

This clone appeared a single time. The V gene is TRBV19, the J gene TRBJ1-2; D is unresolved. The CDR3 is made up of 12 amino acids. CDR1 is LNHDA, CDR2 SQIVND, per germline (reference sequence). V shed 4 bases and J shed 0 bases, with 3 bases lying between them. DNA for the CDR3: TGTGCCAGTAGTACAACTAACTATGGCTACACCTTC. This encodes CASSTTNYGYTF.

The chain has TRBV14 and TRBJ2-7; D call uncertain. The germline gives CDR1 SGHDN, CDR2 FVKESK. The CDR3 runs 13 residues. Trimming stripped 2 bases from V and 5 bases from J, with 10 bases between. The CDR3 is CASSQYKTDEQYF. DNA of the CDR3: TGTGCCAGCAGCCAATATAAAACGGACGAGCAGTACTTC. The variable domain in full, with the rest retrieved from reference TRBV14 and TRBJ2-7, is EAGVTQFPSHSVIEKGQTVTLRCDPISGHDNLYWYRRVMGKEIKFLLHFVKESKQDESGMPNNRFLAERTGGTYSTLKVQPAELEDSGVYFCASSQYKTDEQYFGPGTRLTVT.

CDR3 nucleotides: TGCAGCGTTGCGACGGACAGGGGTCGAGATACGCAGTATTTT. Translating it yields CSVATDRGRDTQYF. J is TRBJ2-3 and V is TRBV29-1; 9 bases match TRBD1. This CDR3 is 14 amino acids long. Germline CDR1 is SQVTM and CDR2 is ANQGSEA. Germline trimming cut 4 bases from V and 5 bases from J; bases unmatched to any gene: 7.

The chain links TRBV6-5 to TRBJ2-3; tentative D call: TRBD2 (6 bases). Germline-derived CDR1 and CDR2 are MNHEY and SVGAGI. V was pared by 11 bases and J by 2 bases, with 8 bases between. The CDR3 runs to 11 residues. Here the CDR3 reads CAGGITDTQYF. CDR3 nucleotides: TGTGCCGGCGGGATCACAGATACGCAGTATTTT.

The gene calls are TRBV7-3 and TRBJ2-1; D gene unclear. The germline V gene encodes CDR1 SGHTA and CDR2 FQGTGA. The CDR3 covers 12 residues. With 2 bases removed from V and 9 bases from J, the gap between germline ends came to 8 bases. The CDR3 here is CASSLLRGEQFF. DNA for the CDR3: TGTGCCAGCAGCTTATTGAGAGGTGAGCAGTTCTTC. Looking up the rest from reference TRBV7-3 and TRBJ2-1 gives the full variable domain: GAGVSQTPSNKVTEKGKYVELRCDPISGHTALYWYRQSLGQGPEFLIYFQGTGAADDSGLPNDRFFAVRPEGSVSTLKIQRTERGDSAVYLCASSLLRGEQFFGPGTRLTVL.

V gene TRBV5-5 combines with J gene TRBJ2-1; D might be TRBD2 (6 bases). Germline CDR1 is SGHKS and CDR2 is YYEKEE (reference sequence). The CDR3 runs 16 residues. V was trimmed by 3 bases and J by 5 bases, leaving 18 bases between them. CDR3 loop: CASSYRTQLANNEQFF. CDR3 nucleotide sequence: TGTGCCAGCAGCTACCGGACACAACTAGCCAACAATGAGCAGTTCTTC.

This clone was observed a handful of times. The rearrangement links TRBV29-1 to TRBJ2-7, with TRBD2 matching 7 bases. Germline CDR1 is SQVTM and CDR2 is ANQGSEA. The CDR3 consists of 13 residues. V lost 6 bases, J lost 3 bases, and 8 bases stayed unmatched. CDR3 in DNA: TGCAGCGTGGCCAGGGAGCGGGGCTACGAGCAGTACTTC. It encodes CSVARERGYEQYF.

The chain links TRBV5-6 to TRBJ1-1; weak D call: TRBD1 (6 bases). CDR1 and CDR2 from the germline V gene are SGHDT and YYEEEE. Trimming left V 7 bases short and J 4 bases short, with 14 bases between. This CDR3 contains 13 residues. CDR3 protein: CASGDGQTTEAFF. The CDR3 nucleotides read TGTGCCAGCGGGGACGGACAGACCACTGAAGCTTTCTTT.

The chain uses TRBV5-1 and TRBJ1-1; possible D gene TRBD1, 5 bases. The germline V and J ends were trimmed by 7 bases and 4 bases, with 14 bases remaining between them. Germline V gene sequence: CDR1 SGHRS, CDR2 YFSETQ. CDR3 length: 13 amino acids. CDR3 sequence (DNA): TGCGCCAGCGCTATCGGGGGAGGCACTGAAGCTTTCTTT. Translating it yields CASAIGGGTEAFF.

V and J are TRBV4-3 and TRBJ1-1; 8 bases map to TRBD1. Germline CDR1 is LGHNA and CDR2 is YSLEER. V gave up 0 bases and J gave up 1 base; unmatched junction bases: 1. The CDR3 spans 15 residues. The CDR3 nucleotides read TGCGCCAGCAGCCAAGACAGGGGGCGGAACACTGAAGCTTTCTTT. Translated: CASSQDRGRNTEAFF.

This clone occurred once. This chain uses TRBV7-9 with TRBJ2-2; D might be TRBD2 (7 bases). CDR3 length: 16 amino acids. The V end was cut by 3 bases, the J end by 5 bases, with 16 bases between. Germline CDR1 and CDR2: SEHNR and FQNEAQ (reference sequence). CDR3 bases: TGTGCCAGCAGCTTCGCTAGCGGAGGGGGAACCGGGGAGCTGTTTTTT. The encoded protein is CASSFASGGGTGELFF.

J is TRBJ1-1 and V is TRBV13; 8 bases are shared with TRBD1. V was pared by 5 bases and J by 3 bases, with 5 bases of the junction left unmatched. Per the germline V gene, CDR1 is PRHDT and CDR2 is FYEKMQ (reference sequence). This CDR3 has 14 amino acids. The CDR3 region has the DNA TGTGCCAGCAGCCCACAGGGGGGGTACACTGAAGCTTTCTTT. It codes for CASSPQGGYTEAFF.